These T cell receptor beta chains were read from a single sample in a study of T cells in Graves' hyperthyroidism and ophthalmopathy. In TCRdb, the multiplex PCR reads were re-called with MiXCR into one record per CDR3 protein. The sample lists around 340,000 distinct CDR3 sequences; roughly 15% were seen once. Sequencing was carried out using blood. The receptors come from a man aged 30 to 39 with Graves' hyperthyroidism. Both conserved end residues are part of each CDR3. The D gene is left open where the match is weak. Where a row states a size, it is once, few, many or the class of an expanded clone; other rows omit it.

V gene	CDR3 length	J gene	D gene	clone size	CDR3 protein	CDR3 DNA
TRBV11-3	12	TRBJ2-2	NA	NA	CASSPDSGERFF	TGTGCCAGCAGCCCGGATTCCGGGGAGCGGTTTTTT
TRBV18	13	TRBJ2-7	NA	NA	CASSPPTGYEQYF	TGTGCCAGCTCACCACCAACAGGATACGAGCAGTACTTC
TRBV5-1	15	TRBJ1-2	TRBD1	NA	CASSSGTVGVYGYTF	TGCGCCAGCAGCTCCGGGACAGTAGGGGTCTATGGCTACACCTTC
TRBV5-5	14	TRBJ2-7	NA	many	CASSLMAGSDEQYF	TGTGCCAGCAGCTTGATGGCAGGGTCGGACGAGCAGTACTTC
TRBV12-3/TRBV12-4	15	TRBJ1-1	TRBD1	many	CASSSGGGMNTEAFF	TGTGCCAGCAGTTCAGGGGGCGGAATGAACACTGAAGCTTTCTTT
TRBV28	14	TRBJ2-7	NA	many	CASSLSGHSYEQYF	TGTGCCAGCAGTTTGTCGGGACACTCCTACGAGCAGTACTTC
TRBV12-3/TRBV12-4	14	TRBJ2-5	TRBD1	many	CASSWDSYQETQYF	TGTGCCAGCAGTTGGGACAGCTACCAAGAGACCCAGTACTTC
TRBV12-3/TRBV12-4	14	TRBJ2-1	NA	many	CASRPVGSYNEQFF	TGTGCCAGCAGACCGGTTGGGTCCTACAATGAGCAGTTCTTC
TRBV30	14	TRBJ2-7	NA	many	CAWGPLGRNYEQYF	TGTGCCTGGGGCCCTCTGGGTAGAAACTACGAGCAGTACTTC
TRBV19	15	TRBJ2-1	NA	NA	CASSIALSSYNEQFF	TGTGCCAGTAGTATAGCGCTTAGCTCCTACAATGAGCAGTTCTTC
TRBV7-2	16	TRBJ2-7	NA	few	CASTSRRMGVGYEQYF	TGTGCCAGCACCTCCAGGAGGATGGGAGTAGGATACGAGCAGTACTTC
TRBV2	14	TRBJ1-2	NA	many	CASRGRTPFRGYTF	TGTGCCAGCCGCGGCCGGACTCCCTTTCGAGGCTACACCTTC
TRBV29-1	14	TRBJ2-3	NA	many	CSVFFPGTTDTQYF	TGCAGCGTTTTTTTTCCAGGGACCACAGATACGCAGTATTTT
TRBV5-5	13	TRBJ2-7	NA	few	CASSFKDSYEQYF	TGTGCCAGCAGCTTTAAGGATTCCTACGAGCAGTACTTC
TRBV2	13	TRBJ1-2	NA	many	CASKLLSGGGYTF	TGTGCCAGCAAGCTTCTGAGTGGGGGTGGCTACACCTTC
TRBV18	15	TRBJ2-5	NA	many	CASSPPMDSQETQYF	TGTGCCAGCTCACCACCGATGGACAGCCAAGAGACCCAGTACTTC
TRBV5-1	16	TRBJ2-3	TRBD1	many	CASSLAAGGSSDTQYF	TGCGCCAGCAGCTTGGCGGCAGGGGGCTCTTCAGATACGCAGTATTTT
TRBV5-1	15	TRBJ2-7	TRBD2	NA	CASSLVLAGAGEQYF	TGCGCCAGCAGCTTGGTCCTAGCGGGAGCGGGTGAGCAGTACTTC
TRBV20-1	12	TRBJ2-5	TRBD2	NA	CSAWTSDETQYF	TGCAGTGCATGGACTAGCGATGAGACCCAGTACTTC
TRBV20-1	16	TRBJ2-1	TRBD2	many	CSALSASGTSYNEQFF	TGCAGTGCCCTATCGGCGAGCGGGACTTCCTACAATGAGCAGTTCTTC
TRBV9	14	TRBJ2-7	NA	few	CASSVAATSYEQYF	TGTGCCAGCAGCGTAGCTGCTACATCCTACGAGCAGTACTTC
TRBV20-1	14	TRBJ2-7	NA	many	CSAREGGGTYEQYF	TGCAGTGCTAGAGAAGGCGGAGGGACCTACGAGCAGTACTTC
TRBV3-1	13	TRBJ1-6	NA	many	CASSQTGNSPLHF	TGTGCCAGCAGCCAAACAGGGAATTCACCCCTCCACTTT
TRBV5-1	17	TRBJ1-1	NA	NA	CASSPDGLGSLNTEAFF	TGCGCCAGCAGCCCCGACGGCTTGGGCTCGCTGAACACTGAAGCTTTCTTT
TRBV7-9	15	TRBJ2-7	TRBD2	NA	CASSLTSGAVYEQYF	TGTGCCAGCAGCTTGACTAGCGGGGCGGTCTACGAGCAGTACTTC
TRBV6-5	16	TRBJ2-5	NA	NA	CASSYPITGMEETQYF	TGTGCCAGCAGTTACCCTATAACAGGGATGGAAGAGACCCAGTACTTC
TRBV2	14	TRBJ2-2	TRBD2	many	CASGTAGGLGELFF	TGTGCCAGCGGTACAGCGGGAGGATTAGGGGAGCTGTTTTTT
TRBV7-2	16	TRBJ2-2	NA	NA	CASSFTGTGTPGELFF	TGTGCCAGCAGCTTCACCGGGACGGGAACACCCGGGGAGCTGTTTTTT
TRBV18	13	TRBJ2-5	NA	many	CASSRDFTETQYF	TGTGCCAGCTCAAGGGACTTCACAGAGACCCAGTACTTC
TRBV29-1	13	TRBJ2-3	TRBD1	many	CSFAGGSTDTQYF	TGCAGCTTCGCAGGGGGAAGCACAGATACGCAGTATTTT
TRBV5-1	14	TRBJ2-7	NA	many	CASSYSGTPPEQYF	TGCGCCAGCAGCTACTCCGGGACACCGCCTGAGCAGTACTTC
TRBV3-1	15	TRBJ2-1	TRBD2	many	CASSQGLASYNEQFF	TGTGCCAGCAGCCAGGGACTAGCCTCCTACAATGAGCAGTTCTTC
TRBV18	15	TRBJ1-1	NA	NA	CASSPNTGRVTEAFF	TGTGCCAGCTCACCAAACACAGGGAGGGTCACTGAAGCTTTCTTT